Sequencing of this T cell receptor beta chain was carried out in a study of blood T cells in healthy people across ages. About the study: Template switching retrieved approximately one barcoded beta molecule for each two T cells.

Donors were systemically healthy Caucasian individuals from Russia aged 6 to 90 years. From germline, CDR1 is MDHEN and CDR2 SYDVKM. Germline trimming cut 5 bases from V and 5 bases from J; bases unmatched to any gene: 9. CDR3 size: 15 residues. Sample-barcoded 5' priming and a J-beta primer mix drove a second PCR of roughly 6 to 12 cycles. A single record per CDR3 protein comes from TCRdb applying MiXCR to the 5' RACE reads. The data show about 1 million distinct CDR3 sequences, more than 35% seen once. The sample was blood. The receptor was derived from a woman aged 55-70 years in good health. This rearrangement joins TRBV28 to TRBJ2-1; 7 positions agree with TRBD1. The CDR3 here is CASSIADRVHNEQFF. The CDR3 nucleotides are TGTGCCAGCAGTATCGCCGACAGGGTCCACAATGAGCAGTTCTTC.